This entry is about one T cell receptor (beta chain). Assay: immunoSEQ multiplex PCR; the TCRdb copy retains only in-frame clones and omits some. This sample carries around 42,000 clones, around 80% of them seen once, and the ten largest clones take 35% to 45%. This sample stems from a study of blood T cell repertoires in COVID-19. Study summary: T cells, B-cell-depleted T cells, or PBMCs provided the cDNA or gDNA that served as material.

This CDR3 is built from 14 residues. Looked up from germline, CDR1 is LGHDT and CDR2 is YNNKEL (reference sequence). Trimming pared 6 bases from V and 1 base from J, leaving 7 bases between. The sequence came from a man older than 75 with active or convalescent COVID-19. The chain employs TRBV3-1 (or the pseudogene TRBV3-2) and TRBJ1-6; tentative D call: TRBD1 (6 bases). The sample taken for sequencing was peripheral blood. CDR3 sequence: CASSGTSYNSPLHF. In nucleotides, the CDR3 is TGTGCCAGCAGTGGGACATCCTATAATTCACCCCTCCACTTT.